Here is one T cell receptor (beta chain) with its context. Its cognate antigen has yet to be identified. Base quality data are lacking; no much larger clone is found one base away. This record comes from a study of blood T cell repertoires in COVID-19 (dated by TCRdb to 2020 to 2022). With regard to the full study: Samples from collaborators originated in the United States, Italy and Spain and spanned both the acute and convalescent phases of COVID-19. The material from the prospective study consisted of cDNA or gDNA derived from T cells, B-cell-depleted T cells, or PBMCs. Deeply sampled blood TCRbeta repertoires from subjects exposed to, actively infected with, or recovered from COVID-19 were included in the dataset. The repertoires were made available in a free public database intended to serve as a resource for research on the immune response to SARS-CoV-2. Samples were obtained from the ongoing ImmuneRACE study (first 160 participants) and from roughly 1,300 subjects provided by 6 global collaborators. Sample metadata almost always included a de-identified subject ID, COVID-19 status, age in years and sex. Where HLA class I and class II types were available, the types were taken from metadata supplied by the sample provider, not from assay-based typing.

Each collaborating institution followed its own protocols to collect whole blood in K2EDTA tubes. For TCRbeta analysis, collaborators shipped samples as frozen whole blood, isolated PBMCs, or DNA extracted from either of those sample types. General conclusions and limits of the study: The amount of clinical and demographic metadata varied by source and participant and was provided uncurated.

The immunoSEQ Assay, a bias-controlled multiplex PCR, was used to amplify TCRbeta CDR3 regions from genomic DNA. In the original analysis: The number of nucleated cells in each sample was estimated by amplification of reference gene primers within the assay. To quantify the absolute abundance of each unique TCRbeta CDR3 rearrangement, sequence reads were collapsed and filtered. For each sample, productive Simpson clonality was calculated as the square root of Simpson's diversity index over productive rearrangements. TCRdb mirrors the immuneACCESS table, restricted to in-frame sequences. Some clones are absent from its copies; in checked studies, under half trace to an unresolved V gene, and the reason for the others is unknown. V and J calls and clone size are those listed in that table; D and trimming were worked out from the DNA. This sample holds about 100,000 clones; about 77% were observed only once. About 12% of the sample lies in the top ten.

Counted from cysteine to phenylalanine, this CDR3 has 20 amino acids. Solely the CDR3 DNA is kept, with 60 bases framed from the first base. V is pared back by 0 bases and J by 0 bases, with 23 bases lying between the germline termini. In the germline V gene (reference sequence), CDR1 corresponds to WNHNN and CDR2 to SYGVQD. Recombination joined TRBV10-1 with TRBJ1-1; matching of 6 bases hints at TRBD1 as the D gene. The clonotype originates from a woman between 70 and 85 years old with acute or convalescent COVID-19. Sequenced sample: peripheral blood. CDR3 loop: CASSESGLPTLYRVNTEAFF. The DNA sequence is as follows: TGCGCCAGCAGTGAGTCGGGGCTGCCGACCCTTTACAGGGTGAACACTGAAGCTTTCTTT.